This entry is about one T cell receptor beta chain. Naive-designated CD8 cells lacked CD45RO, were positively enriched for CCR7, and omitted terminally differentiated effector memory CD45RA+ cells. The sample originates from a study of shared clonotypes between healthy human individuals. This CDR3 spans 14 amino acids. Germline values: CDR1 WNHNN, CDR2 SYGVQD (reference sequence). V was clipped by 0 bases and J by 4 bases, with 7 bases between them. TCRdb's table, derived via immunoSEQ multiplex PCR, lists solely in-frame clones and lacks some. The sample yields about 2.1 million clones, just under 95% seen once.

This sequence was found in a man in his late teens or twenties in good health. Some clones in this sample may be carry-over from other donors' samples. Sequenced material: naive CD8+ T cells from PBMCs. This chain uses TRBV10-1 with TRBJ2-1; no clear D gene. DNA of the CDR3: TGCGCCAGCAGTGAGTCTTTGGGATACAATGAGCAGTTCTTC. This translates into CASSESLGYNEQFF.